Given below is one T cell receptor (beta chain) in context. The antigen is unknown. Some clones are missing from TCRdb's copy, which holds only in-frame ones; the method was immunoSEQ multiplex PCR. The table records over 100,000 clones, less than 95% of them present only once. The data stem from a study of T cell responses to AZD1222 COVID-19 vaccine. The V and J ends lost 7 bases and 1 base, in that order; junction bases with no gene match: 7. The CDR3 runs 15 residues. Germline CDR1 MDHEN, CDR2 SYDVKM. Study results and caveats: The donor group comprised mostly white British people and more females; the analysis possibly underestimated clonal diversity. Distributed over spike, vaccine-associated CD4 TCRs predominated at 160-218 and 743-854. There were repertoire samples only from the period after the peak T cell response.

The TCR sequence derives from an adult in good health. The chain is built from TRBV28 and TRBJ2-7; TRBD1 aligns across 10 bases. The sequencing used peripheral blood, collected on day 0 of AZD1222 vaccination. Here the CDR3 reads CASTVPGQGSYEQYF. The CDR3 coding sequence is TGTGCCAGCACGGTCCCGGGACAGGGGTCCTACGAGCAGTACTTC.